This T cell receptor (beta chain) comes out of a study of vaccination and CD4 T cells after COVID-19. Points on this clonotype: What it recognizes is unknown.

The V gene lost 3 bases and the J gene lost 4 bases, with 9 bases spanning the gap. The CDR3 has 13 residues. Stated treatment: roughly ten-day PBMC culture with coronavirus spike peptide pools or control peptides (ViraFEST assay). According to the study, CD4+ T cells from the unexposed donor were gathered ahead of the COVID-19 pandemic (2011-2018). The Oncomine TCR Beta short-read assay sequenced DNA from cultured CD4+ T cells. TCRdb re-analysed the PCR reads in MiXCR, keeping a single row per CDR3 protein. The repertoire holds roughly 7,000 distinct CDR3 sequences, more than 45% seen once, with 30% to 40% in the top ten.

The source material was CD4+ T cells from blood, cultured in vitro. The gene calls are TRBV12-3 or TRBV12-4 and TRBJ1-1; possibly TRBD1 for D (5 bases). The origin of this receptor is a human donor in good health. CDR3 amino acids: CASSFTGRTEAFF. CDR3 nucleotides: TGTGCCAGCAGTTTTACGGGGCGCACTGAAGCTTTCTTT.